The 30 T cell receptor beta chains given below trace back to one sample, sequenced in a study of cytomegalovirus exposure and HLA in healthy donors (dated by TCRdb to between 2016 and 2019). Receptor amplification or capture employed the immunoSEQ multiplex PCR assay. For the multiplex PCR, a mixture combining 60 forward primers for TCR Vbeta segments and 13 reverse primers for TCR Jbeta segments was used. Held by TCRdb, this immuneACCESS table contains in-frame sequences only and omits some clones. Under half of the omission traces to an unresolved V gene where checked; the cause of the rest is unknown. The sample includes tens of thousands of clones, with around 70% observed a single time. Jointly, the top ten make up more than 9.5% of the sample. The sequenced sample consisted of PBMCs. The origin of the receptors is a woman aged 45-65 years in good health and CMV-seropositive.

The V and J genes are TRBV7-2 and TRBJ2-7; no reliable D call. CDR3 length: 16 residues. In germline, CDR1 is SGHTA, CDR2 FQGNSA. Trimming pared 1 base from V and 2 bases from J, leaving 15 bases between. The DNA for the CDR3 is TGTGCCAGCAGCTTAGTACCCCTTGGCATAACCTACGAGCAGTACTTC. Translation: CASSLVPLGITYEQYF.

The chain is built from TRBV21-1 and TRBJ1-3; TRBD1, as called in the table, went unchecked against the DNA. TRBV21-1 is reported as a pseudogene. CDR3 size: 20 residues. CDR3 protein: CASSSHGGTGDHSSGNTIYF. The CDR3, as DNA: TGTGCCAGCAGCTCCCACGGCGGGACAGGAGACCACTCCTCTGGAAACACCATATATTTT.

This clone was counted once. The chain links TRBV7-6 to TRBJ2-2; TRBD2 aligns across 8 bases. This CDR3 is built from 14 residues. Trimming at V came to 5 bases and at J to 6 bases, leaving 5 bases not matched to a gene. The germline gives CDR1 SGHVS, CDR2 FNYEAQ. The CDR3 reads CASSGAGGAGELFF. The CDR3 DNA reads TGTGCCAGCAGCGGGGCGGGGGGTGCCGGGGAGCTGTTTTTT.

A few counts support this clone. The rearrangement uses TRBV7-3 and TRBJ2-3; 12 nucleotides align to TRBD2. The CDR3 totals 16 residues. With 3 bases clipped from V and 1 base from J, the junction kept 2 bases outside the gene matches. From germline, CDR1 is SGHTA and CDR2 FQGTGA. In DNA form, the CDR3 reads TGTGCCAGCAGCTTCCGACTAGCGGGAGGCACAGATACGCAGTATTTT. This translates into CASSFRLAGGTDTQYF.

The chain links TRBV9 to TRBJ2-2; D possibly corresponds to TRBD2 (6 bases). The CDR3 has 19 residues. Trimming took off 3 bases at V and 0 bases at J, with 21 bases between the two ends. CDR1 and CDR2 (germline): SGDLS, YYNGEE. This CDR3 is CASSGGLARYGPNTGELFF. CDR3 DNA: TGTGCCAGCAGCGGAGGGCTAGCGAGGTATGGCCCGAACACCGGGGAGCTGTTTTTT.

The rearrangement uses TRBV18 and TRBJ2-2; TRBD2 matches at 9 bases. The CDR3 contains 14 residues. Trimming cost V 2 bases and J 5 bases; bases outside gene matches: 0. The germline V gene encodes CDR1 KGHSH and CDR2 LQKENI. DNA of the CDR3: TGTGCCAGCTCACCAGCGGGAGGGACCGGGGAGCTGTTTTTT. Encoded protein: CASSPAGGTGELFF.

The rearrangement joins TRBV28 to TRBJ2-1; D might be TRBD2 (7 bases). CDR1 and CDR2 (germline): MDHEN, SYDVKM. The CDR3 is 14 amino acids. V shed 7 bases and J shed 4 bases, with 14 bases lying between them. CDR3 sequence reads: CASNSGGRYNEQFF. CDR3 coding DNA: TGTGCCAGCAATTCCGGGGGGCGGTACAATGAGCAGTTCTTC.

V and J are TRBV4-3 and TRBJ2-2; TRBD2 matches 11 bases. Trimming at V came to 0 bases and at J to 4 bases, leaving 10 bases not matched to a gene. CDR3 length: 19 residues. Germline CDR1 LGHNA, CDR2 YSLEER. The CDR3 sequence is CASSQDRLAGGGSTGELFF. For the CDR3, the DNA is TGCGCCAGCAGCCAAGATAGGCTAGCGGGAGGAGGGAGCACCGGGGAGCTGTTTTTT.

The chain uses TRBV19 and TRBJ2-7; a possible D gene is TRBD2 (6 bases). CDR1 and CDR2 from the germline V gene are LNHDA and SQIVND (reference sequence). V lost 2 bases and J 3 bases, leaving 11 bases between the germline ends. The CDR3 contains 14 residues. The CDR3 nucleotides read TGTGCCAGTAGTATATCGCGGGGTCACTACGAGCAGTACTTC. Its protein product is CASSISRGHYEQYF.

The gene calls are TRBV7-2 and TRBJ1-2; tentatively, D is TRBD1 (6 bases). The V end lost 3 bases, the J end lost 4 bases, and 18 bases lay between the germline ends. From germline, CDR1 is SGHTA and CDR2 FQGNSA. This CDR3 spans 16 amino acids. DNA for the CDR3: TGTGCCAGCAGCTTCGCCCGGGACACTTTGTCCTATGGCTACACCTTC. Its protein is CASSFARDTLSYGYTF.

The genes are TRBV27 and TRBJ2-1, with D perhaps TRBD2 (6 bases). The V end lost 3 bases, the J end lost 2 bases, and 11 bases lay between the germline ends. This CDR3 has 15 residues. CDR1 MNHEY and CDR2 SMNVEV come from the germline V gene (reference sequence). The CDR3 region is CASSLWEAPYNEQFF. DNA for the CDR3: TGTGCCAGCAGTTTGTGGGAGGCCCCCTACAATGAGCAGTTCTTC.

The chain links TRBV6-1 to TRBJ1-3, with D unclear. CDR1 is MNHNS, CDR2 SASEGT, per germline. The CDR3 sequence is 15 residues long. The V end lost 1 base, the J end lost 4 bases, and 11 bases lay between the germline ends. In DNA form, the CDR3 reads TGTGCCAGCAGTGAAGTCGCAGGTACGGGAAACACCATATATTTT. Translation gives CASSEVAGTGNTIYF.

The chain joins TRBV7-9 to TRBJ1-4; D is uncertain. CDR1 and CDR2 (germline): SEHNR, FQNEAQ (reference sequence). Trimming cost V 5 bases and J 0 bases, with 10 bases left between them. This CDR3 comprises 15 residues. The CDR3 loop reads CASSLGLATNEKLFF. The CDR3 nucleotides are TGTGCCAGCAGCCTCGGACTTGCAACTAATGAAAAACTGTTTTTT.

This clone was seen more than once but under ten times. The chain recombines TRBV19 with TRBJ2-1; TRBD1 matches 9 bases. This CDR3 contains 15 residues. With V trimmed by 5 bases and J by 7 bases, 9 bases remained unmatched. Germline V gene lookup returns CDR1 LNHDA and CDR2 SQIVND (reference sequence). Here the CDR3 DNA reads TGTGCCAGTAGTCTACAGGGGGCGCGTAGTAATGAGCAGTTCTTC. Protein sequence: CASSLQGARSNEQFF.

This chain links TRBV7-2 with TRBJ1-5; TRBD1 is a possible D gene (5 bases). The CDR3 extends over 14 amino acids. V lost 4 bases and J 6 bases, leaving 13 bases between the germline ends. Germline V lookup: CDR1 SGHTA, CDR2 FQGNSA. CDR3: CASSSGRGGQPQHF. The CDR3 nucleotides are TGTGCCAGCAGCTCAGGAAGGGGAGGTCAGCCCCAGCATTTT.

Only a few counts were recorded for this clone. The J gene is TRBJ2-1, the V gene TRBV4-3, with D perhaps TRBD1 (6 bases). The germline V gene has CDR1 LGHNA and CDR2 YSLEER. Trimming removed 1 base at V and 0 bases at J, with 22 bases between. The CDR3 is 20 residues long. The CDR3 loop is CASSQGIKWRQESSYNEQFF. The CDR3 region has the DNA TGCGCCAGCAGCCAAGGTATCAAGTGGAGACAGGAAAGCTCCTACAATGAGCAGTTCTTC.

The chain is built from TRBV6-5 and TRBJ1-6, with 10 bases that match TRBD1. The length of the CDR3 is 15 residues. V was pared by 6 bases and J by 7 bases, with 6 bases of the junction left unmatched. CDR1 and CDR2 from the germline V gene are MNHEY and SVGAGI. The CDR3: CASSSGQGNNSPLHF. The CDR3 DNA reads as TGTGCCAGCAGCTCGGGACAGGGGAACAATTCACCCCTCCACTTT.

The sample holds a few counts of this clone. V gene TRBV2 combines with J gene TRBJ1-4; D call uncertain. Germline V CDR1 and CDR2: SNHLY, FYNNEI. V was pared by 10 bases and J by 7 bases, with 16 bases between. The CDR3 runs 13 residues. This chain's CDR3 is CATSTQLGEKLFF. The CDR3 nucleotides read TGTGCCACTAGCACACAGCTTGGTGAAAAACTGTTTTTT.

The V gene is TRBV19, the J gene TRBJ1-6, with 7 positions matching TRBD1. Germline loops: CDR1 LNHDA, CDR2 SQIVND (reference sequence). The ends lost 3 bases at V and 6 bases at J; junction bases unmatched: 2. The length of the CDR3 is 14 residues. The CDR3 sequence: CASSIGTVNSPLHF. CDR3 DNA: TGTGCCAGTAGTATCGGGACAGTTAATTCACCCCTCCACTTT.

The rearrangement uses TRBV10-2 and TRBJ2-7; 8 nucleotides match TRBD2. The CDR3 totals 12 residues. CDR1 is WSHSY, CDR2 SAAADI, per germline. Trimming removed 8 bases from V and 3 bases from J; junction bases left unmatched: 3. The CDR3 sequence is CASGGGRYEQYF. The CDR3 DNA is TGCGCCAGCGGCGGGGGGCGCTACGAGCAGTACTTC.

V usage is TRBV7-2 and J usage is TRBJ1-5; 9 nucleotides match TRBD1. Germline V gene lookup returns CDR1 SGHTA and CDR2 FQGNSA. This CDR3 has 15 amino acids. V gave up 4 bases and J gave up 7 bases; unmatched junction bases: 8. The CDR3 coding sequence is TGTGCCAGCAGCTCAAGACAGGGGGTTGAGCAGCCCCAGCATTTT. It specifies CASSSRQGVEQPQHF.

The rearrangement joins TRBV27 to TRBJ2-1; 7 bases are shared with TRBD2. The CDR3 is 18 residues long. V shed 0 bases and J 2 bases; nucleotides not matched to a gene: 10. The germline CDR1 and CDR2 sequences are MNHEY and SMNVEV (reference sequence). CDR3 DNA: TGTGCCAGCAGTTTATCGAAGGAGGGGAGGGTTACCTACAATGAGCAGTTCTTC. Its protein product is CASSLSKEGRVTYNEQFF.

This chain connects TRBV5-4 to TRBJ2-1; D gene uncertain. Germline loops: CDR1 SGHNT, CDR2 YYREEE (reference sequence). This CDR3 has 15 amino acids. V was trimmed by 0 bases and J by 0 bases, leaving 7 bases between them. CDR3 DNA: TGTGCCAGCAGCTTGGATCTTAGCTCCTACAATGAGCAGTTCTTC. Amino acids: CASSLDLSSYNEQFF.

This clone was recorded a few times. The chain uses TRBV18 and TRBJ2-1, with D hard to call. This CDR3 comprises 11 residues. With 1 base removed from V and 9 bases from J, the gap between germline ends came to 4 bases. Germline loops: CDR1 KGHSH, CDR2 LQKENI. CDR3 nucleotides: TGTGCCAGCTCACCACAGAGTGAGCAGTTCTTC. Protein: CASSPQSEQFF.

This rearrangement joins TRBV30 to TRBJ2-5, with 12 bases identical to TRBD1. This CDR3 spans 15 amino acids. The germline V gene encodes CDR1 GTSNPN and CDR2 SVGIG (reference sequence). V shed 2 bases, J shed 1 base, and the junction held 2 bases outside the gene matches. The CDR3 spells CAWSLGQGAQETQYF. CDR3 sequence (DNA): TGTGCCTGGAGTTTGGGACAGGGGGCCCAAGAGACCCAGTACTTC. Variable domain in full (rest from reference TRBV30 and TRBJ2-5): SQTIHQWPATLVQPVGSPLSLECTVEGTSNPNLYWYRQAAGRGLQLLFYSVGIGQISSEVPQNLSASRPQDRQFILSSKKLLLSDSGFYLCAWSLGQGAQETQYFGPGTRLLVL.

This clone appeared a few times. This chain connects TRBV7-9 to TRBJ2-1; 9 bases line up with TRBD2. Germline V gene data show CDR1 as SEHNR and CDR2 as FQNEAQ (reference sequence). The CDR3 extends over 16 amino acids. With 5 bases clipped from V and 3 bases from J, the junction kept 8 bases outside the gene matches. CDR3 nucleotide sequence: TGTGCCAGCAGCCCGAGAGCGGGGGGTTTCTACAATGAGCAGTTCTTC. This codes for CASSPRAGGFYNEQFF. Combining the CDR3 with reference TRBV7-9 and TRBJ2-1 gives the whole variable domain DTGVSQNPRHKITKRGQNVTFRCDPISEHNRLYWYRQTLGQGPEFLTYFQNEAQLEKSRLLSDRFSAERPKGSFSTLEIQRTEQGDSAMYLCASSPRAGGFYNEQFFGPGTRLTVL.

V and J are TRBV27 and TRBJ2-7; TRBD1 matches 8 bases. This CDR3 is built from 15 residues. V lost 1 base to trimming and J lost 6 bases; unmatched junction nucleotides: 8. Germline-derived CDR1 and CDR2 are MNHEY and SMNVEV (reference sequence). The CDR3: CASSLLGGQGAEQYF. The CDR3 nucleotides are TGTGCCAGCAGTTTATTAGGGGGTCAGGGGGCCGAGCAGTACTTC.

The chain is built from TRBV30 and TRBJ2-7; D not certain. V lost 2 bases to trimming and J lost 0 bases, with 5 bases between them. The V gene's germline CDR1 is GTSNPN and CDR2 SVGIG (reference sequence). The length of the CDR3 is 12 residues. DNA of the CDR3: TGTGCCTGGAGTTACAGCTCCTACGAGCAGTACTTC. This encodes CAWSYSSYEQYF.

In its sample, this clone was seen a few times. The chain combines TRBV7-2 with TRBJ2-3, with D hard to call. Trimming left V 2 bases short and J 2 bases short, with 11 bases between. CDR1 and CDR2 (germline): SGHTA, FQGNSA. The CDR3 consists of 15 residues. CDR3 region: CASSLNYLNTDTQYF. CDR3 in DNA: TGTGCCAGCAGCTTAAACTACCTCAACACAGATACGCAGTATTTT.

Only a few counts were recorded for this clone. The chain couples TRBV10-3 to TRBJ1-1; D uncertain. Germline values: CDR1 ENHRY, CDR2 SYGVKD. CDR3 size: 13 residues. Trimming removed 7 bases at V and 5 bases at J, with 14 bases between. The CDR3 sequence: CAITDRADTEAFF. The CDR3 DNA reads TGTGCCATCACCGATAGAGCGGATACTGAAGCTTTCTTT.